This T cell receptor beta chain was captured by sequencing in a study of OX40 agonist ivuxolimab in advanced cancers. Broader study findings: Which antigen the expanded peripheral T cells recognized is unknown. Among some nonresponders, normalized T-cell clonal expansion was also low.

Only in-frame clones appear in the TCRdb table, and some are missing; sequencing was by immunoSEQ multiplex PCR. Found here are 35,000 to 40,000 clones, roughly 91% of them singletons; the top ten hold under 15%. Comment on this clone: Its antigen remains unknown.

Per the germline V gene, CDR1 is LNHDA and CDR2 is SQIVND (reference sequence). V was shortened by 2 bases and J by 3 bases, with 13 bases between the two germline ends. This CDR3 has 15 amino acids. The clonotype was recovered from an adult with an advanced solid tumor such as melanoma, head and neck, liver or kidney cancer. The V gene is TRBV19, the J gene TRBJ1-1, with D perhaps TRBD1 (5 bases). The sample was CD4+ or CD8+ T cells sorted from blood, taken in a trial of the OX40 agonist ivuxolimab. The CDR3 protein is CASSIWGESDTEAFF. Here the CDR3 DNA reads TGTGCCAGTAGTATATGGGGGGAATCGGACACTGAAGCTTTCTTT.